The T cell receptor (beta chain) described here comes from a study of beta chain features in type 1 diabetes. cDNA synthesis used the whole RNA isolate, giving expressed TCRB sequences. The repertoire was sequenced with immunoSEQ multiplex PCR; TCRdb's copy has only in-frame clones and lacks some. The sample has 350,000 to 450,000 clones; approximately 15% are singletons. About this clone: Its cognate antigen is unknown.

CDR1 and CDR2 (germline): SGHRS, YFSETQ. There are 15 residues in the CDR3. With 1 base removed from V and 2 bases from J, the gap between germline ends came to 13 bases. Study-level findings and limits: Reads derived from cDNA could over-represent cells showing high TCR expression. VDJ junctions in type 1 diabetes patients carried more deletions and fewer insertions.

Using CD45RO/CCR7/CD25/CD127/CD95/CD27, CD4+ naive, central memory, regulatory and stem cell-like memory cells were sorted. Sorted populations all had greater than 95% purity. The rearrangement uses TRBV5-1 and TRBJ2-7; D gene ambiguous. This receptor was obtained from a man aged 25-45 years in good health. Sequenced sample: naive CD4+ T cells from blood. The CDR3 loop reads CASSLPTNPTYEQYF. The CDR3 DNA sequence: TGCGCCAGCAGCTTGCCGACAAATCCAACCTACGAGCAGTACTTC.